This TCR beta chain was recorded in a study of blood T cell repertoires in COVID-19. For the study at large: The analysed material was cDNA or gDNA that came from T cells, B-cell-depleted T cells, or PBMCs.

Trimming stripped 0 bases from V and 7 bases from J, with 18 bases between. The CDR3 consists of 16 residues. The V gene's germline CDR1 is MGHRA and CDR2 YSYEKL. Repertoires were generated with immunoSEQ multiplex PCR, while TCRdb's copy carries only in-frame clones and drops some. The sample has fewer than 350,000 clones, about nine tenths seen once. The sequenced sample consisted of peripheral blood. The TCR originated in a woman aged 55-69 years with COVID-19, enrolled during active disease. The genes are TRBV4-1 and TRBJ2-5; D unresolved. This chain's CDR3 is CASSQEWAGRVGTQYF. The CDR3 DNA is TGCGCCAGCAGCCAAGAGTGGGCAGGCAGAGTCGGGACCCAGTACTTC.